The 20 T cell receptor beta chains below come from one sample, sequenced in a study of T cells in Graves' hyperthyroidism and ophthalmopathy. The investigators amplified TCR beta CDR3 regions from RNA transcripts. First-round RT-PCR with HTBI primers amplified the TCR CDR3 region. A single record per CDR3 protein comes from TCRdb applying MiXCR to the multiplex PCR reads. The data show roughly 130,000 distinct CDR3 sequences, with roughly a fifth seen just once and more than 60% held by the top ten. The sample taken for sequencing was blood. The receptors stem from a woman in her 50s with Graves' hyperthyroidism that later progressed to Graves' ophthalmopathy.

This clonotype was picked up many times. The V and J genes are TRBV9 and TRBJ2-3; unclear D gene. The CDR3 runs to 13 residues. Deletions cut 0 bases from V and 8 bases from J, with 10 bases between. Germline CDR1 reads SGDLS; CDR2 reads YYNGEE. The chain's CDR3 is CASSVALGSTQYF. In DNA form, the CDR3 reads TGTGCCAGCAGCGTAGCTTTAGGAAGTACGCAGTATTTT. The entire variable domain, with the rest obtained from reference TRBV9 and TRBJ2-3, is as follows: DSGVTQTPKHLITATGQRVTLRCSPRSGDLSVYWYQQSLDQGLQFLIQYYNGEERAKGNILERFSAQQFPDLHSELNLSSLELGDSALYFCASSVALGSTQYFGPGTRLTVL.

The rearrangement links TRBV29-1 to TRBJ2-5, with 7 nucleotides matching TRBD1. Trimming removed 4 bases from V and 8 bases from J; junction bases left unmatched: 19. The CDR3 is 16 residues long. CDR1 is SQVTM and CDR2 is ANQGSEA in the germline V gene. The CDR3 region is CSVVGGEGQIERTQYF. For the CDR3, the DNA is TGCAGCGTTGTAGGTGGTGAGGGACAGATTGAGAGAACCCAGTACTTC. The complete variable domain, with remaining parts taken from reference TRBV29-1 and TRBJ2-5, reads SAVISQKPSRDICQRGTSLTIQCQVDSQVTMMFWYRQQPGQSLTLIATANQGSEATYESGFVIDKFPISRPNLTFSTLTVSNMSPEDSSIYLCSVVGGEGQIERTQYFGPGTRLLVL.

The table lists this clonotype with a count of one. This rearrangement joins TRBV2 to TRBJ2-5, with D unresolved. This CDR3 comprises 11 residues. Trimming took off 4 bases at V and 3 bases at J, with 3 bases between the two ends. Germline CDR1 SNHLY, CDR2 FYNNEI. The CDR3 DNA reads as TGTGCCAGCAGTGCTGAAGAGACCCAGTACTTC. This codes for CASSAEETQYF.

This clonotype was picked up many times. The chain links TRBV5-1 to TRBJ2-3; 10 nucleotides agree with TRBD2. Per the germline V gene, CDR1 is SGHRS and CDR2 is YFSETQ. CDR3 length: 16 amino acids. Germline trimming cut 5 bases from V and 5 bases from J; bases unmatched to any gene: 11. CDR3 DNA: TGCGCCAGCAGTATGAACGGACTAGCGGTTCAAGATACGCAGTATTTT. As protein: CASSMNGLAVQDTQYF.

The chain employs TRBV28 and TRBJ1-2; 7 bases map to TRBD1. V was clipped by 3 bases and J by 3 bases; unmatched bases: 7. Germline assignment: CDR1 MDHEN and CDR2 SYDVKM. The CDR3 runs to 15 residues. The CDR3 region has the DNA TGTGCCAGCAGTTTGGATTATGACAGGGACTATGGCTACACCTTC. It codes for CASSLDYDRDYGYTF.

This clonotype was seen ten or more times. CDR3 sequence: CSAQPYRGRRTQYF. DNA of the CDR3: TGCAGTGCGCAGCCCTACAGGGGTCGTCGGACCCAGTACTTC. V is TRBV20-1 and J is TRBJ2-5; the match to TRBD1 covers 7 bases. The CDR3 sequence is 14 residues long. CDR1 and CDR2 from the germline V gene are DFQATT and SNEGSKA (reference sequence). V was clipped by 6 bases and J by 7 bases; unmatched bases: 14.

This clonotype has more than one count but fewer than ten. A clone one base away is much larger, so this may be a read error. V gene TRBV2 combines with J gene TRBJ1-1, with 7 positions matching TRBD1. Looked up from germline, CDR1 is SNHLY and CDR2 is FYNNEI. CDR3 length: 13 amino acids. CDR3 coding DNA: TGTGCCAGCAGTAGGACAGGCAGCACTGAAGCTCTCTTT. Its translation: CASSRTGSTEALF.

This clonotype was observed many times. CDR3 sequence (DNA): TGTGCCAGCAGATTAACAGGGGGCCCCATCTATGGCTACACCTTC. This encodes CASRLTGGPIYGYTF. The chain has TRBV28 and TRBJ1-2, with 9 bases identical to TRBD1. With 6 bases clipped from V and 4 bases from J, the junction kept 9 bases outside the gene matches. The germline V gene encodes CDR1 MDHEN and CDR2 SYDVKM. CDR3 length equals 15 residues.

This clonotype was found many times. V usage is TRBV2 and J usage is TRBJ1-1; the D is unclear. The CDR3 length is 13 residues. CDR1 and CDR2 from the germline V gene are SNHLY and FYNNEI. V shed 3 bases and J shed 0 bases, with 5 bases lying between them. DNA of the CDR3: TGTGCCAGCAGTGACGGTATGAACACTGAAGCTTTCTTT. Encoded protein: CASSDGMNTEAFF.

This chain joins TRBV3-1 and TRBJ1-2; 7 bases match TRBD1. Trimming cost V 3 bases and J 8 bases; bases outside gene matches: 15. The CDR3 extends over 16 amino acids. Germline V CDR1 and CDR2: LGHDT, YNNKEL (reference sequence). CDR3 bases: TGTGCCAGCAGCCAGGGGGGAGGGGGCTCCTTTCGGGGCTACACCTTC. It yields the protein CASSQGGGGSFRGYTF.

This clonotype has a count of ten or more. This rearrangement joins TRBV20-1 to TRBJ2-5; D not certain. CDR1 and CDR2 (germline): DFQATT, SNEGSKA (reference sequence). Trimming removed 7 bases at V and 5 bases at J, with 11 bases between. This CDR3 is built from 11 residues. CDR3 sequence (DNA): TGCAGTGTTCGTCCACGGGAGACCCAGTACTTC. Its translation is CSVRPRETQYF.

The chain is built from TRBV18 and TRBJ1-4, with D unresolved. Germline CDR1 KGHSH, CDR2 LQKENI. The CDR3 is 16 residues long. The V end was cut by 5 bases, the J end by 3 bases, with 16 bases between. The CDR3 region is CASSIHMASANEKLFF. The CDR3 DNA follows: TGTGCCAGCTCAATCCACATGGCGTCCGCTAATGAAAAACTGTTTTTT. The variable domain in full, completed from reference TRBV18 and TRBJ1-4, reads NAGVMQNPRHLVRRRGQEARLRCSPMKGHSHVYWYRQLPEEGLKFMVYLQKENIIDESGMPKERFSAEFPKEGPSILRIQQVVRGDSAAYFCASSIHMASANEKLFFGSGTQLSVL.

This clonotype was counted at least ten times. The chain is built from TRBV6-1 and TRBJ2-1, with TRBD2 matching over 10 bases. This CDR3 is 16 amino acids long. Germline CDR1 MNHNS, CDR2 SASEGT. Unmatched junction bases numbered 10, after V lost 6 bases and J lost 5 bases. CDR3 in amino acids: CASSLASGRGDNEQFF. Written as DNA, the CDR3 is TGTGCCAGCAGCCTGGCTAGCGGGAGAGGGGACAATGAGCAGTTCTTC.

At least ten counts were recorded for this clonotype. The chain carries TRBV20-1 and TRBJ2-5, with D possibly being TRBD1 or TRBD2 (6 bases each). V lost 3 bases, J lost 5 bases, and 16 bases lay in between. This CDR3 has 14 amino acids. Germline V gene data show CDR1 as DFQATT and CDR2 as SNEGSKA (reference sequence). The CDR3 DNA reads TGCAGTGCTAGTCCGGGACTGAGGGGGGAGACCCAGTACTTC. Its translation is CSASPGLRGETQYF.

This clonotype was seen many times. This chain links TRBV2 with TRBJ1-6; the D is unclear. Germline V gene sequence: CDR1 SNHLY, CDR2 FYNNEI. Trimming stripped 7 bases from V and 7 bases from J, with 8 bases between. There are 12 residues in the CDR3. CDR3 coding DNA: TGTGCCAGCACGTACGCAAATTCACCCCTCCACTTT. Translating gives CASTYANSPLHF. The full variable domain, its missing parts supplied by reference TRBV2 and TRBJ1-6, is EPEVTQTPSHQVTQMGQEVILRCVPISNHLYFYWYRQILGQKVEFLVSFYNNEISEKSEIFDDQFSVERPDGSNFTLKIRSTKLEDSAMYFCASTYANSPLHFGNGTRLTVT.

This clonotype was found a few times. The chain uses TRBV20-1 and TRBJ2-1; unclear D gene. The germline V and J ends were trimmed by 0 bases and 5 bases, with 8 bases remaining between them. CDR3 length equals 13 residues. CDR1 and CDR2 (germline): DFQATT, SNEGSKA (reference sequence). The CDR3 DNA reads TGCAGTGCTAGAGATCGACTTAACAATGAGCAGTTCTTC. Its protein is CSARDRLNNEQFF.

In its sample, this clonotype was seen a few times. This chain joins TRBV14 and TRBJ2-5; TRBD2 is a possible D gene (6 bases). The CDR3 runs to 17 residues. Trimming removed 3 bases at V and 1 base at J, with 18 bases between. CDR1 is SGHDN and CDR2 is FVKESK in the germline V gene. The CDR3 sequence: CASSQGGRRQAQETQYF. The CDR3 DNA follows: TGTGCCAGCAGCCAGGGGGGACGCAGGCAAGCCCAAGAGACCCAGTACTTC.

In its sample, this clonotype was seen many times. The chain carries TRBV2 and TRBJ2-7, with TRBD1 as a possible D gene (5 bases). CDR3 size: 13 residues. CDR1 is SNHLY and CDR2 is FYNNEI in the germline V gene. V lost 3 bases and J lost 0, with 6 bases in between. This CDR3 is CASSETVSYEQYF. The CDR3 DNA is TGTGCCAGCAGTGAGACAGTCTCCTACGAGCAGTACTTC. Full variable domain (missing parts from reference TRBV2 and TRBJ2-7): EPEVTQTPSHQVTQMGQEVILRCVPISNHLYFYWYRQILGQKVEFLVSFYNNEISEKSEIFDDQFSVERPDGSNFTLKIRSTKLEDSAMYFCASSETVSYEQYFGPGTRLTVT.

The gene calls are TRBV19 and TRBJ2-1; D remains ambiguous. CDR3 length equals 16 residues. V lost 5 bases and J lost 1, with 15 bases in between. Germline CDR1 reads LNHDA; CDR2 reads SQIVND (reference sequence). CDR3 nucleotides: TGTGCCAGTAGTTCCTATGCCTCGAGGTCCTACAATGAGCAGTTCTTC. Protein product: CASSSYASRSYNEQFF.

This clonotype was picked up a small number of times. The DNA of the CDR3 is TGTGCCACGGGCCCAGAAGGGACCTACGAGCAGTACTTC. It translates to CATGPEGTYEQYF. This chain joins TRBV15 and TRBJ2-7; no definite D call. The V gene's germline CDR1 is LNHNV and CDR2 YYDKDF (reference sequence). V lost 9 bases and J lost 2, with 14 bases in between. CDR3 length: 13 residues.